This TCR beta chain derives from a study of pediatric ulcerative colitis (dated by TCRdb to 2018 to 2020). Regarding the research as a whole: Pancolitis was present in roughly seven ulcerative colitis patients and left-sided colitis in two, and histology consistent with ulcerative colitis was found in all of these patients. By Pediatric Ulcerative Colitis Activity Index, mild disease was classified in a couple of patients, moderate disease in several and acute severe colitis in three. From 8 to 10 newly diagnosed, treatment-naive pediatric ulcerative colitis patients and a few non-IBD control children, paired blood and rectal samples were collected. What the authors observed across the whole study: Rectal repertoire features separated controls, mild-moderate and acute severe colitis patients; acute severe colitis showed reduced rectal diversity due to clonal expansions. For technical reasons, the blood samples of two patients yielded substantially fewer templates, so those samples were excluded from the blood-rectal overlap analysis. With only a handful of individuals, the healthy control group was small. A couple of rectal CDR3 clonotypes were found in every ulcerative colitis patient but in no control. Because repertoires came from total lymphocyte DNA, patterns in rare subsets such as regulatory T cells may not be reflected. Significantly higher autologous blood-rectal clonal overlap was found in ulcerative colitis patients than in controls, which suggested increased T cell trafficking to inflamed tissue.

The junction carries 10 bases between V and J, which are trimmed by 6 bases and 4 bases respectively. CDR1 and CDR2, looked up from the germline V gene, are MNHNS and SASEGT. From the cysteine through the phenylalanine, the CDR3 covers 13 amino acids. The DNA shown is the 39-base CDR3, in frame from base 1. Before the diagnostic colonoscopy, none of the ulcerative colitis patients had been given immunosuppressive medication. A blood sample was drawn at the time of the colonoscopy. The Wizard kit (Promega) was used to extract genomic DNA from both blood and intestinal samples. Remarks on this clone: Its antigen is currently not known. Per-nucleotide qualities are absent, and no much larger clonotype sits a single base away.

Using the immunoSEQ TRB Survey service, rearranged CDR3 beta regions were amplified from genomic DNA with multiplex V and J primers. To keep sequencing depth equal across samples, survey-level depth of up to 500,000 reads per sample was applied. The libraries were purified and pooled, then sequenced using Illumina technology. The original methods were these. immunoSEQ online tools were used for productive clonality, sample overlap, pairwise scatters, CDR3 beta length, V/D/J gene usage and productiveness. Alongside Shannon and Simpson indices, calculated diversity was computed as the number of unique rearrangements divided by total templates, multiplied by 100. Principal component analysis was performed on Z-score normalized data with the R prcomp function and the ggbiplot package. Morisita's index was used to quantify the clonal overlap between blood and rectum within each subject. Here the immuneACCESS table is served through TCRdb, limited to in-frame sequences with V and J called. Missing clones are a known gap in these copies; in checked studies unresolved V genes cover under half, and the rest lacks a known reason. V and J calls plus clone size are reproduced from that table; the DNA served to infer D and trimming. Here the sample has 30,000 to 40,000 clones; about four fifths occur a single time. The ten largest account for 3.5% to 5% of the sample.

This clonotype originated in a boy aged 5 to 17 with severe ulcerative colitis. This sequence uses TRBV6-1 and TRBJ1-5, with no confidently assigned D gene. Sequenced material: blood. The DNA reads TGTGCCAGCAGCGCCCAGAGTAATCAGCCCCAGCATTTT. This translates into CASSAQSNQPQHF.